The rows below give T cell receptor beta chains drawn from one sample of a study of cytomegalovirus exposure and HLA in healthy donors. The data were produced by immunoSEQ multiplex PCR, yet TCRdb's version contains in-frame clones alone and is incomplete. The sample carries fewer than 110,000 clones, around 74% recorded once. Source material: PBMCs. The receptors come from a middle-aged woman in good health and CMV-seropositive. Each CDR3 is given with its conserved first and last residue. The order of the fields is J gene, clone size, V gene, D gene, CDR3 protein, CDR3 DNA. A D gene is named only where the DNA matches it firmly. Clone size is shown for a subset of rows, as once, few, many or a class of expanded clone.

j_call: TRBJ1-1
clone_size: few
v_call: TRBV18
d_call: TRBD1
cdr3_aa: CASSPLQGAQGANTEAFF
cdr3_nt: TGTGCCAGCTCACCGTTACAGGGGGCCCAAGGAGCGAACACTGAAGCTTTCTTT

j_call: TRBJ2-1
clone_size: NA
v_call: TRBV11-3
d_call: TRBD2
cdr3_aa: CASSLGLAGNEQFF
cdr3_nt: TGTGCCAGCAGCTTGGGACTAGCGGGCAATGAGCAGTTCTTC

j_call: TRBJ2-7
clone_size: NA
v_call: TRBV7-2
d_call: NA
cdr3_aa: CASSLLSVTNEQYF
cdr3_nt: TGTGCCAGCAGCTTACTATCAGTGACTAACGAGCAGTACTTC

j_call: TRBJ2-2
clone_size: NA
v_call: TRBV6-5
d_call: NA
cdr3_aa: CASSYGGLTGELFF
cdr3_nt: TGTGCCAGCAGTTACGGCGGGTTGACCGGGGAGCTGTTTTTT

j_call: TRBJ1-1
clone_size: NA
v_call: TRBV5-1
d_call: NA
cdr3_aa: CASSLGVETEAFF
cdr3_nt: TGCGCCAGCAGCTTGGGCGTAGAAACTGAAGCTTTCTTT

j_call: TRBJ2-5
clone_size: NA
v_call: TRBV5-1
d_call: NA
cdr3_aa: CASSLGLDQETQYF
cdr3_nt: TGCGCCAGCAGCTTGGGTCTAGACCAAGAGACCCAGTACTTC

j_call: TRBJ2-5
clone_size: NA
v_call: TRBV7-8
d_call: NA
cdr3_aa: CASSLRGLQQETQYF
cdr3_nt: TGTGCCAGCAGCCTTCGCGGACTGCAGCAAGAGACCCAGTACTTC

j_call: TRBJ2-3
clone_size: NA
v_call: TRBV28
d_call: TRBD1
cdr3_aa: CASSFVSGGPDTQYF
cdr3_nt: TGTGCCAGCAGTTTTGTGTCAGGGGGCCCAGATACGCAGTATTTT

j_call: TRBJ1-1
clone_size: NA
v_call: TRBV21-1
d_call: NA
cdr3_aa: CASARTSAFF
cdr3_nt: TGTGCCAGTGCTCGGACATCGGCTTTCTTT

j_call: TRBJ2-1
clone_size: few
v_call: TRBV5-4
d_call: TRBD2
cdr3_aa: CASSARVSGGTYNEQFF
cdr3_nt: TGTGCCAGCAGCGCTAGGGTGAGCGGGGGAACTTACAATGAGCAGTTCTTC

j_call: TRBJ1-2
clone_size: NA
v_call: TRBV7-9
d_call: TRBD1
cdr3_aa: CASSLEAGGDYGYTF
cdr3_nt: TGTGCCAGCAGCTTAGAAGCAGGGGGCGATTATGGCTACACCTTC

j_call: TRBJ2-5
clone_size: NA
v_call: TRBV19
d_call: NA
cdr3_aa: CASSRSRWETQYF
cdr3_nt: TGTGCCAGTAGCCGGAGCCGTTGGGAGACCCAGTACTTC

j_call: TRBJ1-3
clone_size: NA
v_call: TRBV7-3
d_call: NA
cdr3_aa: CASSLSSPSSGNTIYF
cdr3_nt: TGTGCCAGCAGCTTAAGTTCTCCTAGCTCTGGAAACACCATATATTTT

j_call: TRBJ1-1
clone_size: NA
v_call: TRBV30
d_call: NA
cdr3_aa: CAWRRTVNTEAFF
cdr3_nt: TGTGCCTGGAGAAGGACAGTGAACACTGAAGCTTTCTTT

j_call: TRBJ1-5
clone_size: NA
v_call: TRBV6-4
d_call: NA
cdr3_aa: CASTQGGVSNQPQHF
cdr3_nt: TGTGCCAGCACCCAGGGTGGAGTTAGCAATCAGCCCCAGCATTTT

j_call: TRBJ2-5
clone_size: NA
v_call: TRBV6-5
d_call: TRBD2
cdr3_aa: CASREAGTQYF
cdr3_nt: TGTGCCAGCCGGGAGGCGGGGACCCAGTACTTC

j_call: TRBJ1-2
clone_size: NA
v_call: TRBV6-5
d_call: NA
cdr3_aa: CASSPGLIGYSGYTF
cdr3_nt: TGTGCCAGCAGCCCGGGACTCATCGGTTACAGTGGCTACACCTTC

j_call: TRBJ2-2
clone_size: NA
v_call: TRBV14
d_call: NA
cdr3_aa: CASRIAVNTGELFF
cdr3_nt: TGTGCCAGCAGAATAGCGGTGAACACCGGGGAGCTGTTTTTT

j_call: TRBJ1-4
clone_size: NA
v_call: TRBV30
d_call: NA
cdr3_aa: CAWVGGADEKLFF
cdr3_nt: TGTGCCTGGGTGGGGGGGGCCGATGAAAAACTGTTTTTT

j_call: TRBJ2-7
clone_size: NA
v_call: TRBV6-5
d_call: TRBD1
cdr3_aa: CASSYVGQGYSEQYF
cdr3_nt: TGTGCCAGCAGTTACGTTGGACAGGGGTATAGCGAGCAGTACTTC

j_call: TRBJ1-4
clone_size: few
v_call: TRBV4-3
d_call: TRBD1
cdr3_aa: CASSHTSQGANEKLFF
cdr3_nt: TGCGCCAGCAGCCACACCTCACAGGGGGCTAATGAAAAACTGTTTTTT

j_call: TRBJ1-2
clone_size: NA
v_call: TRBV7-9
d_call: NA
cdr3_aa: CASSLHDGYTF
cdr3_nt: TGTGCCAGCAGCTTACATGATGGCTACACCTTC

j_call: TRBJ1-2
clone_size: NA
v_call: TRBV30
d_call: NA
cdr3_aa: CASLGQNGYTF
cdr3_nt: TGTGCCTCCCTTGGCCAGAATGGCTACACCTTC

j_call: TRBJ2-7
clone_size: NA
v_call: TRBV11-1
d_call: NA
cdr3_aa: CASSLARAEQYF
cdr3_nt: TGTGCCAGCAGCTTAGCGAGAGCCGAGCAGTACTTC

j_call: TRBJ2-3
clone_size: NA
v_call: TRBV18
d_call: TRBD1
cdr3_aa: CASSPLGQGTDTQYF
cdr3_nt: TGTGCCAGCTCACCACTAGGACAGGGCACAGATACGCAGTATTTT

j_call: TRBJ2-3
clone_size: NA
v_call: TRBV6-5
d_call: TRBD2
cdr3_aa: CASSSAGLHLDTQYF
cdr3_nt: TGTGCCAGCAGTTCGGCGGGACTACACCTAGATACGCAGTATTTT

j_call: TRBJ1-6
clone_size: once
v_call: TRBV30
d_call: NA
cdr3_aa: CAWRPGQFNSPLHF
cdr3_nt: TGTGCCTGGCGTCCCGGACAGTTTAATTCACCCCTCCACTTT

j_call: TRBJ1-1
clone_size: once
v_call: TRBV4-3
d_call: NA
cdr3_aa: CASSQERARNTEAFF
cdr3_nt: TGCGCCAGCAGCCAAGAGAGGGCCCGGAACACTGAAGCTTTCTTT

j_call: TRBJ2-5
clone_size: NA
v_call: TRBV5-1
d_call: NA
cdr3_aa: CASSSVPQETQYF
cdr3_nt: TGCGCCAGCAGCTCGGTCCCACAAGAGACCCAGTACTTC

j_call: TRBJ2-7
clone_size: few
v_call: TRBV25-1
d_call: TRBD1
cdr3_aa: CASSDPGRGPYEQYF
cdr3_nt: TGTGCCAGCAGTGACCCGGGCAGGGGGCCCTACGAGCAGTACTTC

j_call: TRBJ1-3
clone_size: NA
v_call: TRBV6-6
d_call: TRBD1
cdr3_aa: CASHGTAGNTIYF
cdr3_nt: TGTGCCAGCCACGGGACAGCCGGAAACACCATATATTTT